This T cell receptor (beta chain) emerged from a study of Graves' ophthalmopathy and Graves' hyperthyroidism. Moderately to severely active ophthalmopathy under 3 months, CAS at least 3, NOSPECS at least 4. The sequenced template was RNA, covering the TCR beta CDR3 region. Scientists carried out first-round RT-PCR using HTBI primers and then a second-round multiplex PCR. MiXCR, applied by TCRdb to the multiplex PCR reads, yields one record per CDR3 protein. The sample lists roughly 500,000 distinct CDR3 sequences; roughly an eighth were seen once. Germline-derived CDR1 and CDR2 are MNHNS and SASEGT. V lost 1 base to trimming and J lost 5 bases; unmatched junction nucleotides: 4. The CDR3 consists of 16 residues.

The clonotype originates from a woman under 40 with Graves' ophthalmopathy. The chain combines TRBV6-1 with TRBJ2-5; the match to TRBD2 covers 13 bases. Specimen: blood. Here the CDR3 reads CASSEGLAGGAETQYF. In DNA, the CDR3 is TGTGCCAGCAGTGAAGGACTAGCGGGGGGCGCCGAGACCCAGTACTTC.